Shown below are 18 T cell receptor beta chains from a single sample sequenced in a study of T cells after yellow fever vaccination. Via MiXCR, TCRdb re-called the 5' RACE reads, giving one row per CDR3 protein. The sample holds roughly 45,000 distinct CDR3 sequences, roughly 7% seen once. This sample comprised CD8+ T cells not binding an NS4B(214-222) dextramer, sorted from PBMCs, obtained 45 days after the yellow fever booster vaccination. The receptors were sampled from a man younger than 40 who received the YFV17D yellow fever vaccine.

This clonotype was seen at least ten times. V and J are TRBV6-4 and TRBJ2-3, with 7 nucleotides matching TRBD2. Germline V CDR1 and CDR2: MRHNA, SNTAGT. This CDR3 has 13 residues. The V segment lost 4 bases and the J segment 3 bases; nucleotides outside the gene matches: 1. CDR3 sequence reads: CASSARETDTQYF. In DNA form, the CDR3 reads TGTGCCAGCAGTGCGCGGGAGACAGATACGCAGTATTTT.

This clonotype was counted many times. J is TRBJ2-7 and V is TRBV12-3 or TRBV12-4; D call uncertain. The CDR3 length is 14 residues. Trimming took 3 bases from V and 2 from J, leaving 11 bases between them. CDR3 bases: TGTGCCAGCAGTTTCCCCCCCAAGGCCTACGAGCAGTACTTC. It specifies CASSFPPKAYEQYF.

This CDR3 reads CASSWGFEGSGELFF. In DNA, the CDR3 is TGTGCCAGCAGCTGGGGGTTTGAAGGGTCCGGGGAGCTGTTTTTT. The chain has TRBV14 and TRBJ2-2; D is perhaps TRBD1 or TRBD2 (5 bases each). V dropped 5 bases and J dropped 6 bases, with 16 bases sitting between them. Germline V CDR1 and CDR2: SGHDN, FVKESK. This CDR3 spans 15 amino acids.

This clonotype was recorded many times. The chain carries TRBV2 and TRBJ1-2; weak D call: TRBD1 (6 bases). CDR1 is SNHLY and CDR2 is FYNNEI in the germline V gene. This CDR3 region has 13 residues. Trimming took 7 bases from V and 8 from J, leaving 17 bases between them. Here the CDR3 reads CASIGQRARGYTF. Here the CDR3 DNA reads TGTGCCAGCATTGGACAGCGTGCTAGGGGCTACACCTTC.

This clonotype was detected many times. The chain links TRBV6-5 to TRBJ1-1; 8 bases align to TRBD1. J was trimmed by 4 bases and V by 0 bases; bases with no gene match: 10. CDR3 size: 17 residues. CDR1 and CDR2 from the germline V gene are MNHEY and SVGAGI. The CDR3 sequence: CASSYSTGGGSGTEAFF. In DNA, the CDR3 is TGTGCCAGCAGTTACTCCACAGGGGGGGGGTCGGGCACTGAAGCTTTCTTT.

There are many counts of this clonotype. The V gene is TRBV20-1, the J gene TRBJ2-7; 7 bases agree with TRBD2. Germline loops: CDR1 DFQATT, CDR2 SNEGSKA (reference sequence). V gave up 3 bases and J gave up 2 bases; unmatched junction bases: 10. The CDR3 covers 15 residues. The CDR3 nucleotides are TGCAGTGCTAGTGGGCGGGAGTCAAGCGCCTACGAGCAGTACTTC. Its translation: CSASGRESSAYEQYF.

This clonotype was recorded many times. This chain uses TRBV24-1 with TRBJ2-3; D is possibly TRBD1 or TRBD2 (7 bases each). Between the trimmed V and J ends, which lost 4 bases and 6 bases, there was a span of 10 bases. Germline V gene lookup returns CDR1 KGHDR and CDR2 SFDVKD. The CDR3 is 13 residues long. CDR3 coding DNA: TGTGCCACCAGTGACCAGGGGGGGGATACGCAGTATTTT. It yields the protein CATSDQGGDTQYF.

V usage is TRBV25-1 and J usage is TRBJ2-1, with 8 nucleotides matching TRBD1. V shed 4 bases, J shed 3 bases, and the junction held 5 bases outside the gene matches. Germline CDR1 and CDR2: MGHDK and SYGVNS. The CDR3 sequence is 15 residues long. CDR3 sequence (DNA): TGTGCCAGCAGTGTAGGACAGGGCCGCTACAATGAGCAGTTCTTC. Translated, it gives CASSVGQGRYNEQFF.

The sample holds many counts of this clonotype. The chain joins TRBV5-6 to TRBJ2-7; 9 bases agree with TRBD2. The CDR3 extends over 17 amino acids. CDR1 is SGHDT, CDR2 YYEEEE, per germline. The junction had 10 bases not matched to a gene; V was cut back by 1 base and J by 2 bases. CDR3 protein: CASSLLAGQSGAYEQYF. The CDR3 coding sequence is TGTGCCAGCAGCTTGCTAGCGGGGCAGAGCGGGGCCTACGAGCAGTACTTC.

The table lists this clonotype with many counts. The chain carries TRBV4-3 and TRBJ2-3; 8 nucleotides align to TRBD2. The V gene end was trimmed by 1 base and the J gene end by 4 bases; junction bases not matched to a gene: 4. In germline, CDR1 is LGHNA, CDR2 YSLEER. The CDR3 covers 15 residues. The CDR3: CASSQAGRAPDTQYF. In DNA form, the CDR3 reads TGCGCCAGCAGCCAAGCCGGGAGGGCCCCAGATACGCAGTATTTT.

This clonotype was seen only once. This could be a read error, since a much larger clone is one nucleotide away. This chain connects TRBV28 to TRBJ2-7; D perhaps matches TRBD2 (6 bases). Between the trimmed V and J ends, which lost 5 bases and 3 bases, there was a span of 17 bases. The CDR3 has 15 amino acids. The germline CDR1 and CDR2 sequences are MDHEN and SYDVKM. CDR3 region: CASSIWRDGFYEQYF. The CDR3 coding sequence is TGTGCCAGCAGTATTTGGAGGGATGGTTTCTACGAGCAGTACTTC.

Many counts were recorded for this clonotype. This chain links TRBV6-4 with TRBJ2-1, with D possibly TRBD2 on 7 matching bases. The CDR3 covers 9 residues. In germline, CDR1 is MRHNA, CDR2 SNTAGT. The V gene lost 11 bases and the J gene lost 12 bases, with 11 bases spanning the gap. The CDR3 sequence: CAEGGAQFF. The CDR3 DNA follows: TGTGCCGAAGGGGGGGCGCAGTTCTTC.

This clonotype was seen ten or more times. The V and J genes are TRBV12-3 or TRBV12-4 and TRBJ2-5; TRBD1 agrees at 8 bases. Germline trimming cut 3 bases from V and 1 base from J; bases unmatched to any gene: 4. The CDR3 is made up of 15 amino acids. Here the CDR3 reads CASSFSGQGQETQYF. For the CDR3, the DNA is TGTGCCAGCAGTTTCTCAGGACAGGGCCAAGAGACCCAGTACTTC.

This clonotype was observed many times. The genes are TRBV5-1 and TRBJ1-1; 10 bases are a match to TRBD1. J gave up 0 bases and V 3 bases, and 2 bases lay outside the gene matches. The CDR3 extends over 15 amino acids. The germline gives CDR1 SGHRS, CDR2 YFSETQ. The CDR3 nucleotides are TGCGCCAGCAGCTCCGACAGGGGGCTGAACACTGAAGCTTTCTTT. Amino acid sequence: CASSSDRGLNTEAFF.

This clonotype was detected ten times or more. This rearrangement joins TRBV7-9 to TRBJ2-1, with 11 bases matching TRBD2. Unmatched junction bases numbered 17, after V lost 5 bases and J lost 5 bases. Germline CDR1 reads SEHNR; CDR2 reads FQNEAQ (reference sequence). This CDR3 has 19 residues. The CDR3 here is CASSPPGLAVQSTHNEQFF. DNA of the CDR3: TGTGCCAGCAGCCCCCCGGGACTAGCGGTACAGAGTACCCACAATGAGCAGTTCTTC. The full variable domain, with the rest looked up from reference TRBV7-9 and TRBJ2-1, is DTGVSQNPRHKITKRGQNVTFRCDPISEHNRLYWYRQTLGQGPEFLTYFQNEAQLEKSRLLSDRFSAERPKGSFSTLEIQRTEQGDSAMYLCASSPPGLAVQSTHNEQFFGPGTRLTVL.

The sample holds many counts of this clonotype. The V gene is TRBV12-3 or TRBV12-4, the J gene TRBJ1-4; D call uncertain. Trimming pared 6 bases from V and 3 bases from J, leaving 11 bases between. This CDR3 region has 14 residues. The CDR3 is CASRNSGPNEKLFF. DNA for the CDR3: TGTGCCAGCAGAAACAGCGGTCCTAATGAAAAACTGTTTTTT.

This clonotype appeared many times. The V and J genes are TRBV29-1 and TRBJ2-1, with 8 positions matching TRBD1. Germline values: CDR1 SQVTM, CDR2 ANQGSEA. V lost 6 bases to trimming and J lost 0 bases; unmatched junction nucleotides: 4. This CDR3 contains 14 residues. The CDR3 sequence is CSVADRASYNEQFF. The CDR3 DNA reads as TGCAGCGTCGCGGACAGGGCCTCCTACAATGAGCAGTTCTTC.

This clonotype was detected ten times or more. The chain links TRBV27 to TRBJ2-4; 8 bases are shared with TRBD1. J lost 6 bases, V lost 5 bases, and 3 bases had no gene match. Germline V gene lookup returns CDR1 MNHEY and CDR2 SMNVEV (reference sequence). The CDR3 spans 13 residues. This CDR3 is CASSLDRGNIQYF. The CDR3 DNA is TGTGCCAGCAGTCTCGACAGGGGAAACATTCAGTACTTC.